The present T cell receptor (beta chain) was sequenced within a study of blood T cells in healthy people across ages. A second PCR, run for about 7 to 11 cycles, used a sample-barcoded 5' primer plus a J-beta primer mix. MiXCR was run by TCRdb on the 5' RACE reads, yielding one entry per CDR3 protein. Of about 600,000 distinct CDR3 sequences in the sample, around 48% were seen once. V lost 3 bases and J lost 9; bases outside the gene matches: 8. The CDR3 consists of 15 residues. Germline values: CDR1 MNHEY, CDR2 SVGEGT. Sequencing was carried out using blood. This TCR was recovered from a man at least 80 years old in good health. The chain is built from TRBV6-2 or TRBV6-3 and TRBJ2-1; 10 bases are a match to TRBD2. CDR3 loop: CASSYRSGRGREQFF. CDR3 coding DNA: TGTGCCAGCAGTTATCGGAGCGGGAGGGGGCGTGAGCAGTTCTTC.